This T cell receptor beta chain was observed in a study of CD8+ T cells in alopecia areata. It was cDNA, reverse transcribed from extracted RNA, that served as the sequencing template. This table comes from immunoSEQ multiplex PCR, and its TCRdb copy is limited to in-frame clones, with some not included. The profile covers some 180,000 clones, with roughly 59% appearing a single time and about 1.7% taken by the ten largest. Germline loops: CDR1 SGHTA, CDR2 FQGNSA. V was shortened by 0 bases and J by 4 bases, with 16 bases between the two germline ends. This CDR3 region has 16 residues. This TCR came from a human donor with alopecia areata. The sequenced sample was CD4+ T cells sorted from blood, obtained at week 0. The chain couples TRBV7-2 to TRBJ2-7; D is perhaps TRBD2 (8 bases). The CDR3 is CASSLAIGRGQYEQYF. The CDR3 nucleotides read TGTGCCAGCAGCTTAGCGATCGGGAGGGGGCAGTACGAGCAGTACTTC.